The 29 T cell receptor beta chains in this list originate from one sample, sequenced in a study of long-term antiretroviral therapy in people with HIV (dated 2022 in TCRdb). The immunoSEQ hsTCRB v3.0 assay was used at survey level resolution to sequence the TRB variable region. The clones in this table, taken by TCRdb from immuneACCESS, are in-frame only. Not every clone is retained; where verified, under half of the shortfall comes from an unresolved V gene, and the cause of the rest is unknown. This sample lists about 17,000 clones; 79% were detected once. The ten largest clones represent 6.5% to 10% of the sample. The specimen was unsorted PBMCs, collected at the start of antiretroviral therapy. These receptors all come from a man aged 25-40 years with HIV.

This chain joins TRBV4-1 and TRBJ2-1; either TRBD1 or TRBD2 may supply D (5 bases each). The CDR3 has 14 amino acids. Germline CDR1 MGHRA, CDR2 YSYEKL. Trimming cost V 5 bases and J 0 bases, with 8 bases left between them. CDR3 bases: TGCGCCAGCAGCGGGGGAATCTCCTACAATGAGCAGTTCTTC. This sequence encodes CASSGGISYNEQFF.

The rearrangement links TRBV11-2 to TRBJ1-1; no definite D call. V was clipped by 7 bases and J by 1 base, with 16 bases between them. The CDR3 length is 15 residues. Germline CDR1 is SGHAT and CDR2 is FQNNGV. The CDR3 sequence: CASKPKPAANTEAFF. DNA of the CDR3: TGTGCCAGCAAACCCAAACCCGCCGCGAACACTGAAGCTTTCTTT.

This chain uses TRBV11-2 with TRBJ1-2; possibly TRBD1 for D (5 bases). V lost 0 bases and J lost 2, with 10 bases in between. Germline V lookup: CDR1 SGHAT, CDR2 FQNNGV. The CDR3 has 15 residues. The CDR3 protein is CASSLDLHRNYGYTF. CDR3 bases: TGTGCCAGCAGCTTAGATCTTCACAGGAACTATGGCTACACCTTC.

The chain couples TRBV7-9 to TRBJ1-1; TRBD1 might be the D (5 bases). CDR1 is SEHNR, CDR2 FQNEAQ, per germline (reference sequence). The CDR3 loop spans 14 amino acids. V was cut by 0 bases and J by 4 bases, with 9 bases left in between. CDR3 region: CASSLAGGTTEAFF. CDR3 DNA sequence: TGTGCCAGCAGCTTAGCGGGGGGGACCACTGAAGCTTTCTTT. The complete variable domain, with remaining parts taken from reference TRBV7-9 and TRBJ1-1, reads DTGVSQNPRHKITKRGQNVTFRCDPISEHNRLYWYRQTLGQGPEFLTYFQNEAQLEKSRLLSDRFSAERPKGSFSTLEIQRTEQGDSAMYLCASSLAGGTTEAFFGQGTRLTVV.

In this sample, this clone turned up a few times. The rearrangement joins TRBV7-9 to TRBJ2-2; a weak D match, TRBD1 (6 bases). Trimming cost V 5 bases and J 0 bases, with 13 bases left between them. This CDR3 is 16 amino acids long. In germline, CDR1 is SEHNR, CDR2 FQNEAQ (reference sequence). This CDR3 is CASSERDTSNTGELFF. In DNA, the CDR3 is TGTGCCAGCAGCGAGAGGGACACCTCGAACACCGGGGAGCTGTTTTTT.

This clone has more than one count but fewer than ten. V usage is TRBV7-9 and J usage is TRBJ1-4; weak D call: TRBD1 (5 bases). This CDR3 has 15 amino acids. In germline, CDR1 is SEHNR, CDR2 FQNEAQ (reference sequence). Between the trimmed V and J ends, which lost 1 base and 5 bases, there was a span of 11 bases. CDR3 residues: CASSLELQANEKLFF. CDR3 bases: TGTGCCAGCAGCTTAGAGTTACAGGCGAATGAAAAACTGTTTTTT.

The chain carries TRBV29-1 and TRBJ2-7; 7 positions agree with TRBD2. The CDR3 contains 12 residues. With 5 bases clipped from V and 4 bases from J, the junction kept 5 bases outside the gene matches. CDR1 is SQVTM and CDR2 is ANQGSEA in the germline V gene. The DNA of the CDR3 is TGCAGCGTTCGGGAGGCATCATACGAGCAGTACTTC. Protein sequence: CSVREASYEQYF.

V and J are TRBV28 and TRBJ1-2, with D hard to call. V gave up 5 bases and J gave up 4 bases, with 17 bases separating them. The germline V gene encodes CDR1 MDHEN and CDR2 SYDVKM. The CDR3 has 15 residues. The CDR3 region is CASSQVRTFPYGYTF. The CDR3 DNA reads as TGTGCCAGCAGTCAAGTCCGGACCTTCCCCTATGGCTACACCTTC.

The V and J genes are TRBV7-2 and TRBJ2-5, with D possibly called TRBD1 or TRBD2 (6 bases each). This CDR3 region has 14 residues. V was trimmed by 2 bases and J by 5 bases, leaving 12 bases between them. Germline values: CDR1 SGHTA, CDR2 FQGNSA. Written as DNA, the CDR3 is TGTGCCAGCAGCTTACATGGGGGGCGGGAGACCCAGTACTTC. Protein: CASSLHGGRETQYF.

V usage is TRBV11-2 and J usage is TRBJ2-5, with D tentatively TRBD2 (6 bases). The end of the DNA is better explained by TRBJ2-7, so the J call may be wrong. The CDR3 sequence is 15 residues long. The germline V gene encodes CDR1 SGHAT and CDR2 FQNNGV. The CDR3 bases are TGTGCCAGCAGCTCCCAGCGGGCCTTTACCTACGAGCAGTACTTC. Translated: CASSSQRAFTYEQYF.

This clone occurred a few times. V gene TRBV5-4 combines with J gene TRBJ1-3, with TRBD1 matching 8 bases. V lost 4 bases and J lost 2; bases outside the gene matches: 17. Germline V CDR1 and CDR2: SGHNT, YYREEE (reference sequence). The CDR3 spans 19 residues. CDR3 sequence (DNA): TGTGCCAGCAGCGACACCCCGGGACAGGTCCCTTACACTGGAAACACCATATATTTT. Translated: CASSDTPGQVPYTGNTIYF.

CDR3 nucleotides: TGCGCCAGCAGAGTGAGCGGTTTGAGCTCCTACAATGAGCAGTTCTTC. Translation gives CASRVSGLSSYNEQFF. The rearrangement joins TRBV4-1 to TRBJ2-1; TRBD2 might be the D (5 bases). Germline values: CDR1 MGHRA, CDR2 YSYEKL. The CDR3 covers 16 residues. Trimming took off 6 bases at V and 0 bases at J, with 15 bases between the two ends.

There are a few counts of this clone. J is TRBJ2-7 and V is TRBV28; 7 bases match TRBD2. Germline V gene lookup returns CDR1 MDHEN and CDR2 SYDVKM. The V and J ends lost 3 bases and 5 bases, in that order; junction bases with no gene match: 1. CDR3 length equals 12 residues. CDR3 sequence: CASSLGGDEQYF. The CDR3, as DNA: TGTGCCAGCAGTTTGGGGGGGGACGAGCAGTACTTC.

This chain links TRBV4-2 with TRBJ2-3; the match to TRBD2 covers 12 bases. Germline V lookup: CDR1 LGHNA, CDR2 YNFKEQ. The J segment lost 4 bases and the V segment lost 4 bases, leaving 9 bases of the junction unmatched. This CDR3 has 17 amino acids. The CDR3, as DNA: TGTGCCAGCAGCCCATCGACTAGCGGGAGAGGCGCAGATACGCAGTATTTT. Residues: CASSPSTSGRGADTQYF.

This chain connects TRBV5-4 to TRBJ2-5; TRBD2 matches at 7 bases. CDR3 length equals 17 residues. J was trimmed by 1 base and V by 0 bases; bases with no gene match: 9. CDR1 is SGHNT and CDR2 is YYREEE in the germline V gene (reference sequence). The CDR3 spells CASSLGLARGIQETQYF. CDR3 coding DNA: TGTGCCAGCAGCTTGGGACTAGCTAGGGGTATCCAAGAGACCCAGTACTTC.

The chain joins TRBV9 to TRBJ2-7; no reliable D call. CDR1 and CDR2 (germline): SGDLS, YYNGEE. Trimming took off 0 bases at V and 4 bases at J, with 14 bases between the two ends. CDR3 length: 15 amino acids. The CDR3 DNA reads TGTGCCAGCAGCGTAGACGGCCAGGAATTTTACGAGCAGTACTTC. Its protein is CASSVDGQEFYEQYF.

J is TRBJ1-1 and V is TRBV14; possible D gene TRBD1, 5 bases. Germline V gives CDR1 SGHDN, CDR2 FVKESK. Trimming took 3 bases from V and 5 from J, leaving 22 bases between them. The CDR3 loop spans 17 amino acids. The CDR3 DNA is TGTGCCAGCAGCCAGGTCATCTCCGGGACGTCGGGGACTGAAGCTTTCTTT. Translating gives CASSQVISGTSGTEAFF.

The genes are TRBV6-5 and TRBJ2-7, with D unresolved. The CDR3 is made up of 15 amino acids. Trimming removed 2 bases at V and 0 bases at J, with 11 bases between. The germline V gene has CDR1 MNHEY and CDR2 SVGAGI. The CDR3 region is CASSYLQATSYEQYF. CDR3 in DNA: TGTGCCAGCAGTTACCTCCAGGCAACCTCCTACGAGCAGTACTTC.

The chain carries TRBV19 and TRBJ2-1; TRBD2 matches 7 bases. Germline loops: CDR1 LNHDA, CDR2 SQIVND (reference sequence). This CDR3 has 18 amino acids. Unmatched junction bases numbered 11, after V lost 3 bases and J lost 0 bases. CDR3 nucleotide sequence: TGTGCCAGTAGTATTACTAGCGCCAAAGCAAGCTCCTACAATGAGCAGTTCTTC. Protein: CASSITSAKASSYNEQFF.

This chain uses TRBV5-8 with TRBJ1-1; 8 bases align to TRBD1. The CDR3 runs to 17 residues. V gave up 1 base and J gave up 1 base; unmatched junction bases: 9. Germline V gives CDR1 SGHTS, CDR2 YDEGEE. CDR3 loop: CASSLRLMTGENTEAFF. The CDR3 nucleotides are TGTGCCAGCAGCTTGCGGTTGATGACAGGGGAGAACACTGAAGCTTTCTTT.

The chain has TRBV4-1 and TRBJ2-6, with a weak D call TRBD1 (5 bases). The CDR3 is 16 amino acids. V shed 5 bases and J shed 0 bases, with 11 bases lying between them. The germline gives CDR1 MGHRA, CDR2 YSYEKL. Here the CDR3 DNA reads TGCGCCAGCAGCTTACAGGAGAGCTCTGGGGCCAACGTCCTGACTTTC. Translation gives CASSLQESSGANVLTF.

V and J are TRBV4-2 and TRBJ1-4; TRBD1 might be the D (5 bases). Germline V CDR1 and CDR2: LGHNA, YNFKEQ. The CDR3 is made up of 14 amino acids. With 1 base removed from V and 3 bases from J, the gap between germline ends came to 6 bases. CDR3 residues: CASSQGGANEKLFF. The DNA of the CDR3 is TGTGCCAGCAGCCAAGGGGGGGCTAATGAAAAACTGTTTTTT.

This clone was picked up a small number of times. The chain uses TRBV11-3 and TRBJ2-7; 7 bases fit TRBD1. CDR1 and CDR2 (germline): SGHNT, YENEEA. Losses at the gene ends were 5 bases for V and 0 bases for J; bases not matched to a gene: 7. The length of the CDR3 is 15 residues. The chain's CDR3 is CASSPDRARSYEQYF. DNA for the CDR3: TGTGCCAGCAGCCCCGACAGGGCTCGCTCCTACGAGCAGTACTTC.

The chain joins TRBV7-2 to TRBJ1-2, with D tentatively TRBD1 (5 bases). Germline values: CDR1 SGHTA, CDR2 FQGNSA. With 2 bases removed from V and 6 bases from J, the gap between germline ends came to 16 bases. The length of the CDR3 is 15 residues. The CDR3 nucleotides read TGTGCCAGCAGCTTAACGCAGGGTAGGCCCCATGGCTACACCTTC. It encodes CASSLTQGRPHGYTF.

The V call is TRBV5-4, the J call TRBJ2-1; TRBD1 matches at 8 bases. The J segment lost 2 bases and the V segment lost 4 bases, leaving 11 bases of the junction unmatched. The CDR3 runs to 17 residues. CDR1 is SGHNT, CDR2 YYREEE, per germline (reference sequence). This CDR3 reads CASSPQGALPTYNEQFF. DNA for the CDR3: TGTGCCAGCAGCCCTCAGGGGGCCCTCCCTACCTACAATGAGCAGTTCTTC.

In DNA, the CDR3 is TGTGCCACCCCGGGGACTAGCGGTAACACCGGGGAGCTGTTTTTT. It codes for CATPGTSGNTGELFF. The rearrangement joins TRBV27 to TRBJ2-2, with 11 bases matching TRBD2. The CDR3 contains 15 residues. Germline V gene data show CDR1 as MNHEY and CDR2 as SMNVEV (reference sequence). J gave up 2 bases and V 10 bases, and 6 bases lay outside the gene matches.

The CDR3 DNA reads as TGTGCCAGCAGCTTGGCGGGCGGTAACTACGAGCAGTACTTC. It translates to CASSLAGGNYEQYF. This sequence joins TRBV5-8 and TRBJ2-7; unclear D gene. CDR1 SGHTS and CDR2 YDEGEE come from the germline V gene. The length of the CDR3 is 14 residues. V was clipped by 0 bases and J by 3 bases, with 10 bases between them.

V gene TRBV28 combines with J gene TRBJ2-7, with 7 bases lining up with TRBD1. CDR1 MDHEN and CDR2 SYDVKM come from the germline V gene. Germline trimming cut 5 bases from V and 1 base from J; bases unmatched to any gene: 8. The CDR3 is 15 residues long. The CDR3 sequence: CASSRGTALSYEQYF. Here the CDR3 DNA reads TGTGCCAGCAGTCGTGGGACAGCCTTGTCCTACGAGCAGTACTTC.

This chain connects TRBV27 to TRBJ2-3, with 8 bases identical to TRBD1. After removal of 3 bases from V and 2 bases from J, the junction contained 10 bases not matched to a gene. Looked up from germline, CDR1 is MNHEY and CDR2 is SMNVEV (reference sequence). The CDR3 has 17 amino acids. This chain's CDR3 is CASSFFGTGEFTDTQYF. In DNA form, the CDR3 reads TGTGCCAGCAGTTTCTTCGGGACAGGCGAATTCACAGATACGCAGTATTTT.